The clone carrying this T cell receptor beta chain was seen just once. The antigen is unknown. Profiled with immunoSEQ multiplex PCR; TCRdb holds only in-frame clones, not every one. The profile covers approximately 340,000 clones, with 92% appearing a single time and 3% to 5% taken by the ten largest. The entry originates in a study of Ad26.COV2.S vaccination and SARS-CoV-2 variants. General study findings and limits: Responses of T cells in total may have been underestimated by the TCR breadth and depth analyses. Spike-specific CD8+ and CD4+ T cell responses reportedly showed substantial breadth after vaccination. Among vaccine recipients, spike-specific TCR breadth exceeded that of placebo recipients.

Germline V gene data show CDR1 as MNHEY and CDR2 as SMNVEV (reference sequence). V gave up 0 bases and J gave up 3 bases, with 5 bases separating them. The CDR3 is 13 amino acids. The rearrangement links TRBV27 to TRBJ1-1, with D unclear. This specimen consisted of peripheral blood, obtained after recovery from COVID-19. The source of this sequence is a human donor who had recovered from COVID-19. The CDR3 coding sequence is TGTGCCAGCAGTTTATCGGCACACACTGAAGCTTTCTTT. Its protein product is CASSLSAHTEAFF.